This TCR beta chain was retrieved from a study of T cell changes during pregnancy in multiple sclerosis. Here immunoSEQ multiplex PCR was the method, and the copy in TCRdb shows in-frame clones only, minus some. The repertoire holds roughly 45,000 clones, around 93% seen once, with approximately 4% in the top ten. Germline V CDR1 and CDR2: MNHEY, SMNVEV (reference sequence). The CDR3 runs to 14 residues. V was clipped by 2 bases and J by 2 bases; unmatched bases: 2. V gene TRBV27 combines with J gene TRBJ2-7; the match to TRBD1 covers 8 bases. This receptor was obtained from a female donor with multiple sclerosis, enrolled in a pregnancy study. The specimen comprised CD8+ T cells from peripheral blood mononuclear cells, sampled after pregnancy. The CDR3 DNA reads TGTGCCAGCAGTTTAAGGGACAGGCCCTACGAGCAGTACTTC. Protein: CASSLRDRPYEQYF.